Given below is one T cell receptor beta chain in context. The record originates from a study of blood T cell repertoires in COVID-19. In the original workflow: Estimation of nucleated cell counts was performed using reference gene primer amplification. Sequenced by immunoSEQ multiplex PCR; TCRdb stores in-frame clones only, minus some. V and J calls and clone size are given by that table; D and trimming were obtained from the DNA. The repertoire holds 50,000 to 55,000 clones, roughly 89% seen once, with 3% to 5% in the top ten. This CDR3 comprises 15 residues. Trimming removed 4 bases from V and 9 bases from J; junction bases left unmatched: 8. CDR1 and CDR2 from the germline V gene are LGHDT and YNNKEL (reference sequence).

The chain carries TRBV3-1 (or the pseudogene TRBV3-2) and TRBJ2-1; 11 nucleotides line up with TRBD2. Sequenced: peripheral blood. The sequence was obtained from a man in his fifties or sixties with acute or convalescent COVID-19. The CDR3 DNA follows: TGTGCCAGCAGCCGGCTCCTAGCGGGGGGTTCTGAGCAGTTCTTC. This sequence encodes CASSRLLAGGSEQFF.